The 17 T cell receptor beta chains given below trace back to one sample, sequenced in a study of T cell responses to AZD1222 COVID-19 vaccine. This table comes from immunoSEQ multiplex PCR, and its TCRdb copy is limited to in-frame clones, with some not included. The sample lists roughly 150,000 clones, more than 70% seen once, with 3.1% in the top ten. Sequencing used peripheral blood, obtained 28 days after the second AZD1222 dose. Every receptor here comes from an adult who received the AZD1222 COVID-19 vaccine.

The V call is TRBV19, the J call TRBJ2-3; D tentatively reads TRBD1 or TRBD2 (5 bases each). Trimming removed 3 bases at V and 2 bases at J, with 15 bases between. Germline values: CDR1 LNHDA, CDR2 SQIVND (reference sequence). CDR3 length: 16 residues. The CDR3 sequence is CASSMGTGTITDTQYF. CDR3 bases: TGTGCCAGTAGTATGGGGACGGGGACGATCACAGATACGCAGTATTTT. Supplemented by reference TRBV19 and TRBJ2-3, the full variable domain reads DGGITQSPKYLFRKEGQNVTLSCEQNLNHDAMYWYRQDPGQGLRLIYYSQIVNDFQKGDIAEGYSVSREKKESFPLTVTSAQKNPTAFYLCASSMGTGTITDTQYFGPGTRLTVL.

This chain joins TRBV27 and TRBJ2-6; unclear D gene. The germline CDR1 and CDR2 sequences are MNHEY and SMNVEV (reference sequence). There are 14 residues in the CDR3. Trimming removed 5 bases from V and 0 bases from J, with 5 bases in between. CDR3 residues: CASSPYSGANVLTF. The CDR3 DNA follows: TGTGCCAGCAGTCCTTACTCTGGGGCCAACGTCCTGACTTTC.

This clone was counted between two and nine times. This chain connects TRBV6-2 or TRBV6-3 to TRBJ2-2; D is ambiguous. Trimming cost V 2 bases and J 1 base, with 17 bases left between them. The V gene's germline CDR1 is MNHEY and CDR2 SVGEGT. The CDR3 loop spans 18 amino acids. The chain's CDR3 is CASSYPPRRIQNTGELFF. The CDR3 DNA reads TGTGCCAGCAGTTACCCTCCGCGACGGATACAGAACACCGGGGAGCTGTTTTTT.

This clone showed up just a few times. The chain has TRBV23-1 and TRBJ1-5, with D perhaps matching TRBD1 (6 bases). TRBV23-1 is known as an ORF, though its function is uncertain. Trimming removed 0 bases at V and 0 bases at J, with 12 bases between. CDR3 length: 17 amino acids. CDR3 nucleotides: TGCGCCAGCAGTCAATCGGGCAGGGACAATAGCAATCAGCCCCAGCATTTT. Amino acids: CASSQSGRDNSNQPQHF.

CDR3 sequence (DNA): TGTGCCAGCAGTTTAATCGGGGCATCTAACTATGGCTACACCTTC. It yields the protein CASSLIGASNYGYTF. The genes are TRBV28 and TRBJ1-2; D perhaps matches TRBD1 (5 bases). Germline V lookup: CDR1 MDHEN, CDR2 SYDVKM. V was clipped by 2 bases and J by 0 bases, with 10 bases between them. The CDR3 has 15 amino acids.

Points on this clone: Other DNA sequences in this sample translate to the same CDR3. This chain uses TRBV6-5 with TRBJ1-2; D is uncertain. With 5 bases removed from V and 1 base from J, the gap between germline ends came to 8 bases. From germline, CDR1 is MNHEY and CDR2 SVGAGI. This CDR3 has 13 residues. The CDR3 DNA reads TGTGCCAGCAGTCCTCAGATTAACTATGGCTACACCTTC. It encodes CASSPQINYGYTF.

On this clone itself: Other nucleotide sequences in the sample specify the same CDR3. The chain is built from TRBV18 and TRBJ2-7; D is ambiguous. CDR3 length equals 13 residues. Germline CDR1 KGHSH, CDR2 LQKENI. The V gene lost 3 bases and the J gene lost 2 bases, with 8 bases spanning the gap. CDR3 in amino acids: CASSPPGAYEQYF. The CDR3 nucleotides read TGTGCCAGCTCACCCCCTGGCGCCTACGAGCAGTACTTC.

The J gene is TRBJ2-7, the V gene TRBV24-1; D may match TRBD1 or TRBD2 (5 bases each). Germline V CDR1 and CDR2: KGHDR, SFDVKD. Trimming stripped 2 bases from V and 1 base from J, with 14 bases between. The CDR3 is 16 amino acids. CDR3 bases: TGTGCCACCAGTGATTCCCAGGTGGGACGATCCTACGAGCAGTACTTC. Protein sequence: CATSDSQVGRSYEQYF.

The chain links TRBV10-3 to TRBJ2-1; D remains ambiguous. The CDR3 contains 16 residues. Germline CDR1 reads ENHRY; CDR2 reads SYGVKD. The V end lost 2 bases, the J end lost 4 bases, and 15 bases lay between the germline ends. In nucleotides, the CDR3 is TGTGCCATCAGTGAGCCTTACTATAAGATTTACAATGAGCAGTTCTTC. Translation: CAISEPYYKIYNEQFF.

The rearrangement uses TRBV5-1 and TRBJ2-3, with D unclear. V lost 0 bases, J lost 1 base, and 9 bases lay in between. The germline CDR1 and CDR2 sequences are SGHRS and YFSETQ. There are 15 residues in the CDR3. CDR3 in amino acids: CASSLAEYGTDTQYF. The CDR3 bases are TGCGCCAGCAGCTTGGCCGAATACGGCACAGATACGCAGTATTTT.

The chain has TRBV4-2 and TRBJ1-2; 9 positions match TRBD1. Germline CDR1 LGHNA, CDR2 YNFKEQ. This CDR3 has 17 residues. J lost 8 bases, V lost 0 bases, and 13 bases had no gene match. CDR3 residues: CASSQDTVGQGSRGYTF. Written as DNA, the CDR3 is TGTGCCAGCAGCCAAGATACGGTTGGACAGGGGAGCAGAGGCTACACCTTC.

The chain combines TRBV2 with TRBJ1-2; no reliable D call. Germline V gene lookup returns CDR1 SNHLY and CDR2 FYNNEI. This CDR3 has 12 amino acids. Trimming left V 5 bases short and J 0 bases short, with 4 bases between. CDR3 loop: CASSTSNYGYTF. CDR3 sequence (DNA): TGTGCCAGCAGTACGTCTAACTATGGCTACACCTTC.

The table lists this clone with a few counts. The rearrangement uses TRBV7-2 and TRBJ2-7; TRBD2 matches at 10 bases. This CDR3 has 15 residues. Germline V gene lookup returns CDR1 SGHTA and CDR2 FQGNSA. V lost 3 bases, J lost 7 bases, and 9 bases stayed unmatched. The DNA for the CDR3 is TGTGCCAGCAGCTTGAAAGCGGGAGGGATAAGAGAGCAGTACTTC. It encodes CASSLKAGGIREQYF.

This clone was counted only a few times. CDR3 in amino acids: CASSSSLAPGDTQYF. For the CDR3, the DNA is TGTGCCAGCAGCTCGAGTCTAGCGCCGGGAGATACGCAGTATTTT. The chain links TRBV11-2 to TRBJ2-3; perhaps TRBD2 as D (6 bases). Germline CDR1 reads SGHAT; CDR2 reads FQNNGV. V was trimmed by 4 bases and J by 5 bases, leaving 16 bases between them. The CDR3 contains 15 residues.

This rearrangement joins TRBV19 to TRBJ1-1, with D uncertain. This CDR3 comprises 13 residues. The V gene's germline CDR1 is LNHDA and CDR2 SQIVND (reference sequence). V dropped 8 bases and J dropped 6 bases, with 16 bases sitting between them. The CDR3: CASGELERAEAFF. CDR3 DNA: TGTGCCAGTGGGGAGTTAGAGAGAGCTGAAGCTTTCTTT.

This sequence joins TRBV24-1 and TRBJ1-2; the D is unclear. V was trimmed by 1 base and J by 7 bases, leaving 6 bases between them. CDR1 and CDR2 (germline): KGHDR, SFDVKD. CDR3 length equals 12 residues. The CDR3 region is CATSDFSGGYTF. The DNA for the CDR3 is TGTGCCACCAGTGATTTCTCTGGTGGCTACACCTTC.

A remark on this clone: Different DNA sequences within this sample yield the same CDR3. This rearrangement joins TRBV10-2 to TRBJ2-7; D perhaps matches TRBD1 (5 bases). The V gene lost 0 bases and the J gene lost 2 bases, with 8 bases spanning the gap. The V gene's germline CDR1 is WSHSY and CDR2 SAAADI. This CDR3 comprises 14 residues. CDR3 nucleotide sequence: TGCGCCAGCAGTGAGTCTTGGGGCCCCTACGAGCAGTACTTC. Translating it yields CASSESWGPYEQYF.